Each of the 17 T cell receptor beta chains below was sequenced from the same sample in a study of blood T cell repertoires in COVID-19. TCRdb's table, derived via immunoSEQ multiplex PCR, lists solely in-frame clones and lacks some. The table has 150,000 to 200,000 clones, 70% to 85% seen once. The material sequenced was peripheral blood. All receptors derive from a woman between 35 and 50 years old with COVID-19, enrolled during active disease.

J is TRBJ2-1 and V is TRBV7-8; TRBD2 agrees at 13 bases. From germline, CDR1 is SGHVS and CDR2 FQNEAQ. V lost 5 bases, J lost 12 bases, and 13 bases stayed unmatched. The CDR3 totals 16 residues. The CDR3 DNA follows: TGTGCCAGCAGCCTCAGACTAGCGGGAGGAGATGGAGGGCAGTTCTTC. Translated, it gives CASSLRLAGGDGGQFF. Looking up the rest from reference TRBV7-8 and TRBJ2-1 gives the full variable domain: GAGVSQSPRYKVAKRGQDVALRCDPISGHVSLFWYQQALGQGPEFLTYFQNEAQLDKSGLPSDRFFAERPEGSVSTLKIQRTQQEDSAVYLCASSLRLAGGDGGQFFGPGTRLTVL.

This clone is a singleton in its sample. V gene TRBV5-6 combines with J gene TRBJ2-7; 8 positions agree with TRBD1. In germline, CDR1 is SGHDT, CDR2 YYEEEE. V dropped 4 bases and J dropped 3; count of bases not matched to a gene: 6. The CDR3 length is 14 residues. The CDR3 DNA is TGTGCCAGCAGCATAGGACAGGGTGGCTACGAGCAGTACGTC. Protein product: CASSIGQGGYEQYV.

This chain links TRBV7-3 with TRBJ2-2; perhaps TRBD2 as D (7 bases). From germline, CDR1 is SGHTA and CDR2 FQGTGA. Trimming stripped 1 base from V and 6 bases from J, with 15 bases between. This CDR3 region has 16 residues. The CDR3 sequence: CASSLIGEGDAGELFF. In DNA, the CDR3 is TGTGCCAGCAGCTTAATTGGGGAGGGGGACGCCGGGGAGCTGTTTTTT.

This clone has only a few counts. The chain combines TRBV11-1 with TRBJ2-2; 7 bases match TRBD2. The germline CDR1 and CDR2 sequences are SGHAT and FQDESV (reference sequence). The CDR3 is 16 residues long. The junction had 11 bases not matched to a gene; V was cut back by 4 bases and J by 6 bases. CDR3 region: CASSSRTRSVPGELFF. Written as DNA, the CDR3 is TGTGCCAGCAGCTCCCGGACTAGATCAGTTCCCGGGGAGCTGTTTTTT. The whole variable domain, filled in from reference TRBV11-1 and TRBJ2-2, reads EAEVAQSPRYKITEKSQAVAFWCDPISGHATLYWYRQILGQGPELLVQFQDESVVDDSQLPKDRFSAERLKGVDSTLKIQPAELGDSAMYLCASSSRTRSVPGELFFGEGSRLTVL.

This chain connects TRBV6-2 or TRBV6-3 to TRBJ2-1; 11 positions match TRBD2. The CDR3 length is 19 residues. Germline values: CDR1 MNHEY, CDR2 SVGEGT. The V gene end was trimmed by 3 bases and the J gene end by 8 bases; junction bases not matched to a gene: 18. The DNA for the CDR3 is TGTGCCAGCAGTTATGAGGTCCCTTTAGCGGGAGGGCCGGTATATGAGCAGTTCTTC. Protein product: CASSYEVPLAGGPVYEQFF.

The V call is TRBV7-9, the J call TRBJ2-5; D possibly corresponds to TRBD1 (6 bases). Germline CDR1 SEHNR, CDR2 FQNEAQ (reference sequence). Trimming took 0 bases from V and 1 from J, leaving 6 bases between them. The CDR3 length is 14 residues. CDR3 coding DNA: TGTGCCAGCAGCTTAGCAGGGGGCCAAGAGACCCAGTACTTC. Translating gives CASSLAGGQETQYF.

The rearrangement uses TRBV2 and TRBJ1-6; a possible D gene is TRBD1 (5 bases). CDR3 length: 13 residues. Trimming cost V 7 bases and J 6 bases, with 10 bases left between them. Germline V lookup: CDR1 SNHLY, CDR2 FYNNEI. The CDR3 sequence: CASILGGNSPLHF. The CDR3 coding sequence is TGTGCCAGCATCCTGGGGGGTAATTCACCCCTCCACTTT.

V and J are TRBV7-3 and TRBJ2-1, with 9 nucleotides matching TRBD1. The germline V gene has CDR1 SGHTA and CDR2 FQGTGA. This CDR3 has 13 amino acids. The junction had 2 bases not matched to a gene; V was cut back by 4 bases and J by 7 bases. CDR3 sequence: CASSSGTGNEQFF. As DNA, the CDR3 is TGTGCCAGCAGCTCCGGGACAGGGAATGAGCAGTTCTTC.

The rearrangement joins TRBV6-2 or TRBV6-3 to TRBJ2-7; a possible D gene is TRBD2 (5 bases). V was shortened by 5 bases and J by 0 bases, with 14 bases between the two germline ends. The CDR3 runs to 15 residues. CDR1 is MNHEY, CDR2 SVGEGT, per germline. Here the CDR3 reads CASSKRLEGSYEQYF. DNA of the CDR3: TGTGCCAGCAGTAAGCGGCTCGAGGGCTCCTACGAGCAGTACTTC.

The chain joins TRBV7-6 to TRBJ2-6, with TRBD1 identical over 9 bases. The germline CDR1 and CDR2 sequences are SGHVS and FNYEAQ. The CDR3 is 17 residues long. V trimming: 6 bases; J trimming: 0 bases; junction bases outside the gene matches: 6. CDR3 protein: CASRPGTGPSGANVLTF. Written as DNA, the CDR3 is TGTGCCAGCAGGCCCGGGACAGGGCCCTCTGGGGCCAACGTCCTGACTTTC.

The genes are TRBV24-1 and TRBJ2-2; D not resolved. The V gene lost 6 bases and the J gene lost 3 bases, with 7 bases spanning the gap. There are 13 residues in the CDR3. Germline CDR1 is KGHDR and CDR2 is SFDVKD. The CDR3 coding sequence is TGTGCCACCAGTTTGAGAGACACCGGGGAGCTGTTTTTT. Translated, it gives CATSLRDTGELFF.

Details on this clone: Other DNA sequences from this sample encode an identical CDR3 as well. The rearrangement joins TRBV24-1 to TRBJ2-1, with TRBD2 identical over 13 bases. V shed 7 bases, J shed 7 bases, and the junction held 3 bases outside the gene matches. This CDR3 is 14 amino acids long. Germline CDR1 reads KGHDR; CDR2 reads SFDVKD. CDR3 nucleotides: TGTGCCACCAGCGGACTAGCGGGAGTGAATGAGCAGTTCTTC. Encoded protein: CATSGLAGVNEQFF.

The rearrangement links TRBV27 to TRBJ2-7; tentative D call: TRBD1 (5 bases). Germline loops: CDR1 MNHEY, CDR2 SMNVEV (reference sequence). The CDR3 loop spans 13 amino acids. V lost 8 bases and J lost 6, with 17 bases in between. Here the CDR3 DNA reads TGTGCCAGCGGATTGAGCCAGGGAAGCGAGCAGTACTTC. It translates to CASGLSQGSEQYF.

This chain joins TRBV7-9 and TRBJ2-7, with D possibly matching TRBD2 (5 bases). Germline V gene data show CDR1 as SEHNR and CDR2 as FQNEAQ (reference sequence). Trimming pared 2 bases from V and 6 bases from J, leaving 11 bases between. The CDR3 spans 13 residues. The CDR3, as DNA: TGTGCCAGCAGCTTAACGGGGATTGGCGAGCAGTACTTC. Protein sequence: CASSLTGIGEQYF.

The chain combines TRBV12-2 with TRBJ1-6; TRBD1 is taken as the D call from the table, unchecked against the DNA. TRBV12-2 represents a pseudogene. The CDR3 contains 17 residues. The CDR3 DNA reads TGTGCGGCGCCTCCCGGGACAGGGCCCGAACCTAATTCACCCCTCCACTTT. Its translation is CAAPPGTGPEPNSPLHF.

The rearrangement uses TRBV20-1 and TRBJ2-1, with a possible D match to TRBD1 (5 bases). The V and J ends lost 3 bases and 9 bases respectively, with 12 bases between them. The CDR3 runs to 12 residues. The V gene's germline CDR1 is DFQATT and CDR2 SNEGSKA (reference sequence). CDR3 region: CSASQGWSEQFF. CDR3 nucleotide sequence: TGCAGTGCTAGTCAGGGATGGAGTGAGCAGTTCTTC.

The CDR3 DNA is TGTGCCAGCAGCTTGGGGGGGACAGGGAATCAGCCCCAGCATTTT. It translates to CASSLGGTGNQPQHF. The J gene is TRBJ1-5, the V gene TRBV7-2; TRBD1 matches at 9 bases. The CDR3 has 15 amino acids. Trimming cost V 3 bases and J 4 bases; bases outside gene matches: 4. Germline-derived CDR1 and CDR2 are SGHTA and FQGNSA.